The source of this T cell receptor (beta chain) is a study of control samples from healthy donors and cancer patients. Only in-frame clones appear in the TCRdb table, and some are missing; sequencing was by immunoSEQ multiplex PCR. The repertoire holds 120,000 or so clones, roughly 90% seen once, with almost 40% in the top ten. CDR1 is KGHSH, CDR2 LQKENI, per germline. V dropped 2 bases and J dropped 4 bases, with 5 bases sitting between them. The CDR3 contains 12 residues. This clone is a singleton in its sample. The chain employs TRBV18 and TRBJ1-2; D ambiguous. This clonotype was sampled from a man aged 45-60 years in good health. Material for sequencing was blood. The chain's CDR3 is CASSPGFYGYTF. CDR3 DNA: TGTGCCAGCTCACCAGGGTTCTATGGCTACACCTTC.